This entry concerns a single T cell receptor beta chain. Its antigen is undetermined. MiXCR, applied by TCRdb to the 5' RACE reads, yields one record per CDR3 protein. The sample lists about 110,000 distinct CDR3 sequences; around 17% were seen once. This CDR3 spans 15 amino acids. Trimming at V came to 7 bases and at J to 12 bases, leaving 9 bases not matched to a gene. These data come from a study of T-cell memory formation after mild COVID-19. Study-wide points: The main location of contracting CD4+ clones was CM and EM, and that of contracting CD8+ clones was EMRA. Contracting clones from day 15 to 85 had balanced CD4/CD8; later expanders favoured CD4+.

The sequence was obtained from a man between 18 and 35 years old who had mild COVID-19 (a few samples of this study predate the infection). Cell type and time point are not known. This chain uses TRBV12-3 or TRBV12-4 with TRBJ2-1; 16 nucleotides match TRBD2. The sample comprised PBMCs or a T cell subset sorted from them (not recorded which). The CDR3 sequence: CASKVGLAGGQGQFF. As DNA, the CDR3 is TGTGCCAGCAAAGTGGGACTAGCGGGGGGGCAGGGGCAGTTCTTC.